The 24 T cell receptor beta chains reported below all come from one sample, sequenced in a study of T cell clusters in autoimmune cytopenias. TRB was amplified from about 270 ng of peripheral blood genomic DNA per sample. TRB was amplified by touch-down multiplex PCR, primer pools A and B combined. TCRdb re-called the multiplex PCR reads and gives one entry per CDR3 protein, without DNA. The sample table sets out about 5,000 distinct CDR3 sequences. Sequenced input: peripheral blood. The source of these receptors is a human donor with an autoimmune cytopenia or autoimmune hepatitis (not recorded which).

V gene TRBV19 combines with J gene TRBJ2-1; the D call from TCRdb, TRBD1, cannot be confirmed without DNA. CDR3 length equals 13 residues. Germline CDR1 reads LNHDA; CDR2 reads SQIVND (reference sequence). CDR3 residues: CDSSLYRGDEQFF. Full variable domain (missing parts from reference TRBV19 and TRBJ2-1): DGGITQSPKYLFRKEGQNVTLSCEQNLNHDAMYWYRQDPGQGLRLIYYSQIVNDFQKGDIAEGYSVSREKKESFPLTVTSAQKNPTAFYLCDSSLYRGDEQFFGPGTRLTVL.

J is TRBJ2-2 and V is TRBV27; there is no DNA to check the TCRdb D call of TRBD2. The length of the CDR3 is 20 residues. CDR1 and CDR2 (germline): MNHEY, SMNVEV (reference sequence). The chain's CDR3 is CASTILPPGLAGTNTGELFF.

The chain recombines TRBV10-1 with TRBJ1-5. Germline V gives CDR1 WNHNN, CDR2 SYGVQD (reference sequence). The CDR3 is 14 residues long. Here the CDR3 reads CASSLGRRNQPQHF.

By frequency, this clonotype is medium-sized. The gene calls are TRBV29-1 and TRBJ1-2; TCRdb reports TRBD1, a call that lacks DNA to check it against. Germline V gene sequence: CDR1 SQVTM, CDR2 ANQGSEA. There are 14 residues in the CDR3. This CDR3 is CSVVAGARNYGYTF.

This clonotype counts as medium-sized (0.01 to 0.1%) by frequency. The chain is built from TRBV6-5 and TRBJ2-7. CDR3 size: 16 residues. Germline V lookup: CDR1 MNHEY, CDR2 SVGAGI. CDR3 sequence: CASSQAGLRSSYEQYF.

In terms of frequency, this clonotype is medium-sized. V gene TRBV6-2 or TRBV6-3 combines with J gene TRBJ2-1; no DNA is available, so the TRBD2 call from TCRdb remains unchecked. Germline assignment: CDR1 MNHEY and CDR2 SVGEGT. This CDR3 spans 13 amino acids. CDR3 sequence: CASSYGTSVEQFF.

This clonotype is labeled medium-sized based on frequency. The rearrangement links TRBV15 to TRBJ1-5; absent DNA, TCRdb's TRBD1 call cannot be checked. Germline lookup yields CDR1 LNHNV and CDR2 YYDKDF (reference sequence). CDR3 length equals 12 residues. The CDR3 reads CATSRDGTPQHF.

The chain employs TRBV6-1 and TRBJ2-5; TCRdb proposes TRBD2, but this gene call is untestable without DNA. This CDR3 has 18 amino acids. Germline CDR1 is MNHNS and CDR2 is SASEGT. The CDR3 loop is CASSEVPTLAGGGETQYF.

This clonotype shows up as medium-sized by frequency. CDR3 amino acids: CASRHSGQGAGGYTF. This sequence joins TRBV6-5 and TRBJ1-2; TCRdb's D call of TRBD1 is untestable without DNA. CDR1 is MNHEY and CDR2 is SVGAGI in the germline V gene. The CDR3 consists of 15 residues.

J is TRBJ1-5 and V is TRBV5-5. CDR1 is SGHKS, CDR2 YYEKEE, per germline (reference sequence). The CDR3 consists of 16 residues. The CDR3: CASSFSPGQLNQPQHF.

V and J are TRBV18 and TRBJ2-1. The CDR3 contains 11 residues. CDR1 KGHSH and CDR2 LQKENI come from the germline V gene. The CDR3 sequence: CASSLHGEQFF.

CDR3 loop: CASSPLGPMNTEAFF. V is TRBV18 and J is TRBJ1-1; TCRdb indicates TRBD1, and absent DNA this call remains unverified. The V gene's germline CDR1 is KGHSH and CDR2 LQKENI. This CDR3 is 15 amino acids long. Complete variable domain (other parts from reference TRBV18 and TRBJ1-1): NAGVMQNPRHLVRRRGQEARLRCSPMKGHSHVYWYRQLPEEGLKFMVYLQKENIIDESGMPKERFSAEFPKEGPSILRIQQVVRGDSAAYFCASSPLGPMNTEAFFGQGTRLTVV.

Judged by frequency, this clonotype is medium-sized. The chain is built from TRBV5-5 and TRBJ2-3. The CDR3 loop spans 12 amino acids. The germline V gene encodes CDR1 SGHKS and CDR2 YYEKEE (reference sequence). CDR3: CASSLAVDTQYF.

The chain employs TRBV6-6 and TRBJ1-2; checking the TCRdb D call of TRBD1 is not possible without DNA. CDR3 size: 14 residues. Germline V gene sequence: CDR1 MNHNY, CDR2 SVGAGI (reference sequence). This CDR3 is CASSYGPEEGGYTF.

The chain employs TRBV5-4 and TRBJ2-5; TCRdb's assignment of TRBD1 cannot be checked, as there is no DNA. Germline V gene data show CDR1 as SGHNT and CDR2 as YYREEE (reference sequence). This CDR3 comprises 13 residues. The CDR3 is CASSLQGKETQYF.

The CDR3 reads CASTAYMNTEAFF. The chain joins TRBV19 to TRBJ1-1. CDR1 is LNHDA, CDR2 SQIVND, per germline (reference sequence). This CDR3 is 13 amino acids long.

This clonotype shows up as medium-sized by frequency. The chain's CDR3 is CASSTGVGYNEQFF. The rearrangement uses TRBV6-5 and TRBJ2-1; checking the TCRdb D call of TRBD1 is not possible without DNA. In germline, CDR1 is MNHEY, CDR2 SVGAGI. CDR3 size: 14 residues.

The chain carries TRBV6-2 or TRBV6-3 and TRBJ2-7. The CDR3 consists of 11 residues. CDR1 and CDR2 (germline): MNHEY, SVGEGT. The CDR3: CASSYADGQYF.

The CDR3 loop is CASSLQTDEAFF. The gene calls are TRBV6-5 and TRBJ1-1. Germline CDR1 and CDR2: MNHEY and SVGAGI. The CDR3 covers 12 residues.

This clonotype is identified as medium-sized from frequency. The rearrangement links TRBV6-1 to TRBJ2-5; TCRdb's D call of TRBD1 is untestable without DNA. The germline CDR1 and CDR2 sequences are MNHNS and SASEGT. The CDR3 spans 14 residues. This CDR3 is CASIRQGRQETQYF.

This clonotype shows up as medium-sized by frequency. The CDR3 spells CASSLYGTKVEELFF. V gene TRBV5-5 combines with J gene TRBJ2-2; TCRdb designates TRBD1, a call that cannot be tested without DNA. CDR3 length equals 15 residues. The germline gives CDR1 SGHKS, CDR2 YYEKEE (reference sequence).

Its frequency marks this clonotype as medium-sized. This chain links TRBV20-1 with TRBJ2-7; lacking DNA, the TRBD1 call made by TCRdb goes unchecked. From germline, CDR1 is DFQATT and CDR2 SNEGSKA (reference sequence). The CDR3 spans 14 residues. The CDR3 loop is CSAETGGASYEQYF.

The CDR3 protein is CASSPRAFSSGNTIYF. The rearrangement joins TRBV12-3 or TRBV12-4 to TRBJ1-3; TCRdb calls TRBD1, which cannot be checked without DNA. CDR3 length equals 16 residues.

The rearrangement joins TRBV11-1 to TRBJ2-7; with no DNA, the TCRdb D assignment of TRBD1 cannot be verified. The CDR3 has 13 amino acids. The V gene's germline CDR1 is SGHAT and CDR2 FQDESV (reference sequence). CDR3 residues: CASSLRDTYEQYF.